This T cell receptor beta chain was recovered during a study of T cells in Graves' hyperthyroidism and ophthalmopathy. Overall study findings and caveats: In the blood, most expanded thyroid clonotypes above 0.001 appeared as well.

CDR1 is SGHTA and CDR2 is FQGTGA in the germline V gene. V dropped 5 bases and J dropped 3 bases, with 13 bases sitting between them. This CDR3 comprises 14 residues. This clonotype was seen repeatedly, ten times or more. Its antigen is undetermined. Blood from later-ophthalmopathy patients was taken at first hyperthyroidism diagnosis. TCR beta CDR3 regions were amplified from RNA transcripts. HTBI primers were used for first-round RT-PCR of the TCR CDR3. TCRdb passed the multiplex PCR reads through MiXCR, listing each CDR3 protein once. The sample lists fewer than 200,000 distinct CDR3 sequences; about a tenth were seen once.

The J gene is TRBJ1-1, the V gene TRBV7-3; TRBD1 is a possible D gene (5 bases). Sequencing used blood. The sequence derives from a woman under 30 with Graves' hyperthyroidism that later progressed to Graves' ophthalmopathy. Here the CDR3 reads CASSASQGYTEAFF. CDR3 in DNA: TGTGCCAGCAGCGCCTCCCAGGGATACACTGAAGCTTTCTTT.